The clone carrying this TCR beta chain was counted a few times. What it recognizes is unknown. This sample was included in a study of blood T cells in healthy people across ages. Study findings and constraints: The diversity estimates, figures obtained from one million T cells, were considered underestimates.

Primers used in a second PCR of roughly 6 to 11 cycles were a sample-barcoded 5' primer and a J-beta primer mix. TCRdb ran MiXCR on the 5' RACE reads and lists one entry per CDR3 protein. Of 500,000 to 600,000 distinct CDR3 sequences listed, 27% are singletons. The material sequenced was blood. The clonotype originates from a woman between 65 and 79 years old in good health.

In nucleotides, the CDR3 is TGTGCCAGCAGCTTACTGGGGATCCAAGAGACCCAGTACTTC. Encoded protein: CASSLLGIQETQYF. J is TRBJ2-5 and V is TRBV7-9; D gene uncertain. The CDR3 covers 14 residues. Trimming left V 2 bases short and J 1 base short, with 8 bases between. Germline V gene lookup returns CDR1 SEHNR and CDR2 FQNEAQ (reference sequence).